Below are 31 T cell receptor beta chains sequenced from a single sample in a study of blood T cell repertoires in COVID-19. This table comes from immunoSEQ multiplex PCR, and its TCRdb copy is limited to in-frame clones, with some not included. The table lists about 120,000 clones, 65% to 85% of them singletons, with approximately 4.5% in the top ten. Sequencing input: peripheral blood. All receptors come from a woman in her seventies with acute or convalescent COVID-19.

The chain has TRBV5-1 and TRBJ2-5; 8 bases map to TRBD2. The trim removed 0 bases at V and 4 bases at J, leaving 8 bases unmatched. The CDR3 extends over 16 amino acids. CDR1 is SGHRS, CDR2 YFSETQ, per germline. CDR3 sequence (DNA): TGCGCCAGCAGCTTGGGTAGCGGGGTTGGAGCAGAGACCCAGTACTTC. This translates into CASSLGSGVGAETQYF.

CDR3 nucleotides: TGTGCCAGCAGCGCTAACAGGGGGCAGGGATCACCCCTCCACTTT. Translated, it gives CASSANRGQGSPLHF. V usage is TRBV3-1 (or the pseudogene TRBV3-2) and J usage is TRBJ1-6; 9 bases line up with TRBD1. V trimming: 5 bases; J trimming: 10 bases; junction bases outside the gene matches: 9. The CDR3 extends over 15 amino acids. Germline CDR1 reads LGHDT; CDR2 reads YNNKEL (reference sequence).

This clone was detected a few times. The chain employs TRBV6-6 and TRBJ1-5, with D unresolved. The V end was cut by 4 bases, the J end by 0 bases, with 10 bases between. Germline CDR1 and CDR2: MNHNY and SVGAGI (reference sequence). The CDR3 sequence is 15 residues long. The CDR3 here is CASSSSGHSNQPQHF. In DNA, the CDR3 is TGTGCCAGCAGTTCATCAGGTCATAGCAATCAGCCCCAGCATTTT.

The chain recombines TRBV5-1 with TRBJ2-5, with 7 bases matching TRBD1. Germline CDR1 and CDR2: SGHRS and YFSETQ. Losses at the gene ends were 3 bases for V and 2 bases for J; bases not matched to a gene: 1. The CDR3 runs 13 residues. CDR3 protein: CASSWDSQETQYF. DNA of the CDR3: TGCGCCAGCAGCTGGGACAGTCAAGAGACCCAGTACTTC.

The gene calls are TRBV19 and TRBJ2-5; maybe TRBD1 (5 bases). CDR1 is LNHDA, CDR2 SQIVND, per germline (reference sequence). The CDR3 is 18 amino acids. V gave up 5 bases and J gave up 0 bases, with 22 bases separating them. CDR3 nucleotides: TGTGCCAGTAGTTCGGCAGGGCAGCAAACCCAGTACCAAGAGACCCAGTACTTC. Protein: CASSSAGQQTQYQETQYF.

The J gene is TRBJ2-2, the V gene TRBV3-1 (or the pseudogene TRBV3-2), with 9 positions matching TRBD1. The ends lost 1 base at V and 6 bases at J; junction bases unmatched: 3. The CDR3 sequence is 15 residues long. CDR1 LGHDT and CDR2 YNNKEL come from the germline V gene (reference sequence). CDR3 in DNA: TGTGCCAGCAGCCAAGGGGACAGGGCCTCCGGGGAGCTGTTTTTT. Translation gives CASSQGDRASGELFF.

This clone was counted a few times. The chain couples TRBV5-1 to TRBJ2-2, with TRBD1 as a possible D gene (5 bases). The length of the CDR3 is 15 residues. With 4 bases removed from V and 0 bases from J, the gap between germline ends came to 10 bases. Per the germline V gene, CDR1 is SGHRS and CDR2 is YFSETQ. CDR3 amino acids: CASSPATANTGELFF. The DNA of the CDR3 is TGCGCCAGCAGCCCTGCGACAGCGAACACCGGGGAGCTGTTTTTT.

Comments on this clone: Distinct nucleotide sequences in the sample also encode this CDR3. V and J are TRBV27 and TRBJ1-1; 7 nucleotides line up with TRBD1. The CDR3 has 12 residues. The J segment lost 4 bases and the V segment lost 5 bases, leaving 1 base of the junction unmatched. Germline-derived CDR1 and CDR2 are MNHEY and SMNVEV (reference sequence). DNA for the CDR3: TGTGCCAGCAGTCGACAGGGCACTGAAGCTTTCTTT. Translation: CASSRQGTEAFF.

This clone was counted once. The chain is built from TRBV7-9 and TRBJ1-6; weak D call: TRBD1 (6 bases). V was trimmed by 5 bases and J by 9 bases, leaving 17 bases between them. CDR1 SEHNR and CDR2 FQNEAQ come from the germline V gene (reference sequence). The CDR3 is 15 amino acids. Here the CDR3 DNA reads TGTGCCAGCAGCCCCGGGGGGGGGCTTGGTTCACCCCTCCACTTT. This gives the protein CASSPGGGLGSPLHF.

This sequence joins TRBV30 and TRBJ1-3; D remains unclear. The CDR3 is made up of 13 amino acids. Germline V gene data show CDR1 as GTSNPN and CDR2 as SVGIG (reference sequence). V lost 2 bases to trimming and J lost 4 bases, with 9 bases between them. The CDR3: CAWSNSVGNTIYF. The CDR3, as DNA: TGTGCCTGGAGTAATTCGGTCGGAAACACCATATATTTT.

The rearrangement joins TRBV2 to TRBJ1-2; D not certain. Looked up from germline, CDR1 is SNHLY and CDR2 is FYNNEI. The CDR3 totals 11 residues. Trimming cost V 8 bases and J 8 bases, with 12 bases left between them. Here the CDR3 reads CASDLNFGYTF. CDR3 nucleotide sequence: TGTGCCAGCGATCTAAACTTCGGCTACACCTTC.

The chain carries TRBV19 and TRBJ1-2; 9 bases map to TRBD1. The junction had 7 bases not matched to a gene; V was cut back by 8 bases and J by 0 bases. This CDR3 has 15 residues. Looked up from germline, CDR1 is LNHDA and CDR2 is SQIVND (reference sequence). DNA of the CDR3: TGTGCCAGTGGACAGGGGTCTAAACCTAACTATGGCTACACCTTC. It codes for CASGQGSKPNYGYTF.

In DNA form, the CDR3 reads TGCAGCGTTGGGTCACAACAGTCCTACACAGATACGCAGTATTTT. Translation: CSVGSQQSYTDTQYF. The chain has TRBV29-1 and TRBJ2-3; D gene uncertain. Germline-derived CDR1 and CDR2 are SQVTM and ANQGSEA. CDR3 size: 15 residues. Trimming took 4 bases from V and 2 from J, leaving 16 bases between them.

V and J are TRBV7-9 and TRBJ2-3; 8 bases fit TRBD2. J was trimmed by 2 bases and V by 5 bases; bases with no gene match: 6. CDR3 length equals 15 residues. Germline lookup yields CDR1 SEHNR and CDR2 FQNEAQ (reference sequence). CDR3 region: CASSLRAGATDTQYF. The CDR3 coding sequence is TGTGCCAGCAGCCTACGAGCGGGGGCCACAGATACGCAGTATTTT.

The V call is TRBV4-3, the J call TRBJ1-2, with D possibly being TRBD1 (5 bases). CDR1 is LGHNA, CDR2 YSLEER, per germline. Trimming pared 0 bases from V and 3 bases from J, leaving 14 bases between. This CDR3 region has 16 residues. The CDR3 region is CASSQDLAGMDYGYTF. The CDR3 bases are TGCGCCAGCAGCCAAGATTTGGCAGGGATGGACTATGGCTACACCTTC.

The chain employs TRBV4-3 and TRBJ2-7; the match to TRBD1 covers 8 bases. The germline V gene encodes CDR1 LGHNA and CDR2 YSLEER. The trim removed 3 bases at V and 5 bases at J, leaving 12 bases unmatched. This CDR3 has 16 residues. CDR3: CASSQNPGQAFHEQYF. In nucleotides, the CDR3 is TGCGCCAGCAGCCAGAATCCGGGACAGGCTTTCCACGAGCAGTACTTC.

CDR3 nucleotides: TGTGCCAGCAGCCGGGGGCCCCTGTGGGAGACCCAGTACTTC. It specifies CASSRGPLWETQYF. The chain carries TRBV14 and TRBJ2-5, with a tentative D call TRBD1 (6 bases). CDR3 length: 14 amino acids. Germline V gene lookup returns CDR1 SGHDN and CDR2 FVKESK. V lost 4 bases and J 5 bases, leaving 14 bases between the germline ends.

The gene calls are TRBV4-3 and TRBJ1-2; TRBD1 is a possible D gene (6 bases). The CDR3 contains 16 residues. V was trimmed by 2 bases and J by 4 bases, leaving 17 bases between them. Looked up from germline, CDR1 is LGHNA and CDR2 is YSLEER. This CDR3 reads CASSQRADSSVYGYTF. In DNA, the CDR3 is TGCGCCAGCAGCCAAAGGGCGGACAGTTCGGTCTATGGCTACACCTTC.

The chain combines TRBV4-2 with TRBJ2-5; 7 nucleotides match TRBD1. Germline-derived CDR1 and CDR2 are LGHNA and YNFKEQ. This CDR3 spans 16 amino acids. V gave up 4 bases and J gave up 5 bases; unmatched junction bases: 13. Here the CDR3 DNA reads TGTGCCAGCAGCCGCCATGGACAGGTAGGGGTGGAGACCCAGTACTTC. Translation gives CASSRHGQVGVETQYF.

The rearrangement joins TRBV6-5 to TRBJ1-3; 9 nucleotides match TRBD1. Trimming took 2 bases from V and 2 from J; bases not matched to a gene: 4. This CDR3 has 16 amino acids. The germline gives CDR1 MNHEY, CDR2 SVGAGI. CDR3 DNA: TGTGCCAGCAGTTACGGCCGGGACAGGGCTGGAAACACCATATATTTT. It yields the protein CASSYGRDRAGNTIYF.

This clone has a handful of counts. The chain employs TRBV11-2 and TRBJ1-1; D not certain. Trimming shortened V by 5 bases and J by 2 bases, and 12 bases separated the two germline ends. Germline-derived CDR1 and CDR2 are SGHAT and FQNNGV. The CDR3 is made up of 14 amino acids. CDR3 amino acids: CASSARRTNTEAFF. The CDR3, as DNA: TGTGCCAGCAGCGCCCGACGGACTAACACTGAAGCTTTCTTT.

The chain is built from TRBV13 and TRBJ1-1; D is possibly TRBD1 (5 bases). Germline V gene sequence: CDR1 PRHDT, CDR2 FYEKMQ (reference sequence). The CDR3 contains 13 residues. V was cut by 5 bases and J by 1 base, with 8 bases left in between. CDR3 DNA: TGTGCCAGCAGCGCCGGACAGAACACTGAAGCTTTCTTT. It encodes CASSAGQNTEAFF. Full variable domain (rest looked up from reference TRBV13 and TRBJ1-1): AAGVIQSPRHLIKEKRETATLKCYPIPRHDTVYWYQQGPGQDPQFLISFYEKMQSDKGSIPDRFSAQQFSDYHSELNMSSLELGDSALYFCASSAGQNTEAFFGQGTRLTVV.

This chain connects TRBV4-3 to TRBJ1-6; D possibly corresponds to TRBD1 (6 bases). Per the germline V gene, CDR1 is LGHNA and CDR2 is YSLEER. This CDR3 region has 12 residues. V lost 1 base and J 15 bases, leaving 10 bases between the germline ends. The CDR3 sequence is CASSQADSYLHF. CDR3 nucleotide sequence: TGCGCCAGCAGCCAAGCGGACAGCTACCTCCACTTT.

The chain has TRBV12-3 or TRBV12-4 and TRBJ1-2, with a tentative D call TRBD1 (5 bases). Trimming stripped 4 bases from V and 7 bases from J, with 10 bases between. The CDR3 has 12 amino acids. CDR3 in amino acids: CASSSPGAGYTF. In DNA, the CDR3 is TGTGCCAGCAGTTCCCCTGGGGCTGGCTACACCTTC.

The gene calls are TRBV6-2 or TRBV6-3 and TRBJ1-2; 7 nucleotides align to TRBD1. CDR1 and CDR2 (germline): MNHEY, SVGEGT. The CDR3 sequence is 16 residues long. The trim removed 0 bases at V and 1 base at J, leaving 5 bases unmatched. This CDR3 is CASSYSPGQFNYGYTF. The CDR3 nucleotides read TGTGCCAGCAGTTACTCTCCGGGACAGTTTAACTATGGCTACACCTTC.

The V and J genes are TRBV4-2 and TRBJ2-5; TRBD2 might be the D (6 bases). This CDR3 contains 17 residues. V was cut by 0 bases and J by 1 base, with 15 bases left in between. Germline CDR1 is LGHNA and CDR2 is YNFKEQ. CDR3 amino acids: CASSQDVNSGAQETQYF. The CDR3 DNA reads TGTGCCAGCAGCCAAGACGTTAATAGCGGCGCCCAAGAGACCCAGTACTTC.

The chain combines TRBV2 with TRBJ1-6, with TRBD1 identical over 10 bases. V lost 9 bases and J lost 9; bases outside the gene matches: 5. In germline, CDR1 is SNHLY, CDR2 FYNNEI. The CDR3 spans 13 residues. The CDR3 DNA reads as TGTGCCAGTACCGGGACAGGGGTTTCACCCCTCCACTTT. It translates to CASTGTGVSPLHF.

The chain carries TRBV7-9 and TRBJ1-1, with D unclear. V was trimmed by 5 bases and J by 11 bases, leaving 12 bases between them. CDR1 and CDR2 from the germline V gene are SEHNR and FQNEAQ (reference sequence). CDR3 length equals 11 residues. This chain's CDR3 is CASSAEAGAFF. As DNA, the CDR3 is TGTGCCAGCAGCGCCGAGGCGGGGGCTTTCTTT.

This sequence joins TRBV14 and TRBJ2-6; a weak D match, TRBD1 (6 bases). Trimming took 2 bases from V and 2 from J, leaving 7 bases between them. Germline V CDR1 and CDR2: SGHDN, FVKESK. The CDR3 consists of 15 residues. The CDR3 sequence is CASSQTGTGANVLTF. The CDR3 DNA is TGTGCCAGCAGCCAAACAGGGACTGGGGCCAACGTCCTGACTTTC.

This clone was recorded a few times. V gene TRBV27 combines with J gene TRBJ2-7; TRBD1 matches 10 bases. CDR1 and CDR2 (germline): MNHEY, SMNVEV (reference sequence). With 2 bases clipped from V and 4 bases from J, the junction kept 5 bases outside the gene matches. The CDR3 is made up of 15 amino acids. DNA of the CDR3: TGTGCCAGCAGTTTAACCGGGACAGGGGTGTACGAGCAGTACGTC. It codes for CASSLTGTGVYEQYV.

This chain joins TRBV21-1 and TRBJ1-5; the table's D call, TRBD1, has no DNA check behind it. TRBV21-1 is recorded as a pseudogene. This CDR3 spans 16 amino acids. Written as DNA, the CDR3 is TGTGCCAGCAGCAAAGCAGGGACAAACTTCAATCAGCCCCAGCATTTT. This encodes CASSKAGTNFNQPQHF.